This record concerns one T cell receptor beta chain sequence. Antigen: not known. The protocol was immunoSEQ multiplex PCR, while the TCRdb copy is restricted to in-frame clones and leaves out a portion. The sample has 440,000 or so clones; roughly nine tenths are singletons. The data derive from a study of Ad26.COV2.S vaccination and SARS-CoV-2 variants. The wider study: Among those in the COV1001 Ad26.COV2.S trial arm was the donor. Once, or twice with 56 days between doses, Ad26.COV2.S was given intramuscularly. General study points: TCR breadth and depth analyses may have underestimated total T cell responses. Vaccine recipients posted higher spike-specific TCR breadth than their placebo counterparts.

V was trimmed by 4 bases and J by 8 bases, leaving 23 bases between them. The germline gives CDR1 SNHLY, CDR2 FYNNEI. The CDR3 is 16 residues long. Treatment defined: about 20 received Ad26.COV2.S at low or high dose, single or two shots; about 5 received placebo; per-sample allocation not given. Each sample was drawn 63 days after the first injection (of vaccine or placebo). The TCR comes from a person aged 18-60 years who received the Ad26.COV2.S COVID-19 vaccine or a placebo. Sequenced here: peripheral blood, sampled in a trial of Ad26.COV2.S vaccine versus placebo. This chain links TRBV2 with TRBJ1-2; TRBD1 might be the D (5 bases). The CDR3 spells CASSGSRGRGSSGYTF. The DNA for the CDR3 is TGTGCCAGCAGTGGAAGCCGGGGCCGAGGATCGAGCGGCTACACCTTC.